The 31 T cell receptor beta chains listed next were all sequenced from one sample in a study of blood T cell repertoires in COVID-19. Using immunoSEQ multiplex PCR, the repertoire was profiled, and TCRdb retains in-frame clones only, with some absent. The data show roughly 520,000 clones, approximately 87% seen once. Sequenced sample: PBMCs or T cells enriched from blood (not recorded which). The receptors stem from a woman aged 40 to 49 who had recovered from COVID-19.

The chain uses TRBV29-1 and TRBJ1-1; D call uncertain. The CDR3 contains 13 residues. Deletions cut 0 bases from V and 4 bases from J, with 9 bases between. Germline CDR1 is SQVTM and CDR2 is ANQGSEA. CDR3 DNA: TGCAGCGTTGAAGATGTATATCTCACTGAAGCTTTCTTT. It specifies CSVEDVYLTEAFF. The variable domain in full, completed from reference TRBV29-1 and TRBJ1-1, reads SAVISQKPSRDICQRGTSLTIQCQVDSQVTMMFWYRQQPGQSLTLIATANQGSEATYESGFVIDKFPISRPNLTFSTLTVSNMSPEDSSIYLCSVEDVYLTEAFFGQGTRLTVV.

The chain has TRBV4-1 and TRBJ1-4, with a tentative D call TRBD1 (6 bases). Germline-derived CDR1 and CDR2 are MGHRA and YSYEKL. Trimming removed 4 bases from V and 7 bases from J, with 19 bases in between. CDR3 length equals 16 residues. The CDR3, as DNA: TGCGCCAGCAGCCGGGCCGAGAGGACAGCGGTTGAAAAACTGTTTTTT. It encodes CASSRAERTAVEKLFF.

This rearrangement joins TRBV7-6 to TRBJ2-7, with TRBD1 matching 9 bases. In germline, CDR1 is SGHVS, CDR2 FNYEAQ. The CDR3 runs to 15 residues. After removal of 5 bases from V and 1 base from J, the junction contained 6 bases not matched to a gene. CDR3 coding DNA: TGTGCCAGCAGCCCGGGCGGGACAGGGTCCTACGAGCAGTACTTC. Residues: CASSPGGTGSYEQYF.

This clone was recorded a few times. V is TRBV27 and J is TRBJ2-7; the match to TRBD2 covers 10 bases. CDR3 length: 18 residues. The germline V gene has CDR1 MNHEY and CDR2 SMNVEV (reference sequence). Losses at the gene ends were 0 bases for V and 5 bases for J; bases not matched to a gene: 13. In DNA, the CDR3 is TGTGCCAGCAGTTTATCGCCAGCTAGCGGGAGATTTGTCCACGAGCAGTACTTC. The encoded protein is CASSLSPASGRFVHEQYF.

The CDR3 nucleotides are TGTGCCAGCAGCCGGGGGGAGGCGAACACCGGGGAGCTGTTTTTT. Protein product: CASSRGEANTGELFF. The V gene is TRBV7-2, the J gene TRBJ2-2; 7 positions agree with TRBD2. The CDR3 extends over 15 amino acids. The V and J ends lost 5 bases and 0 bases, in that order; junction bases with no gene match: 3. Germline CDR1 reads SGHTA; CDR2 reads FQGNSA. The whole variable domain, filled in from reference TRBV7-2 and TRBJ2-2, reads GAGVSQSPSNKVTEKGKDVELRCDPISGHTALYWYRQSLGQGLEFLIYFQGNSAPDKSGLPSDRFSAERTGGSVSTLTIQRTQQEDSAVYLCASSRGEANTGELFFGEGSRLTVL.

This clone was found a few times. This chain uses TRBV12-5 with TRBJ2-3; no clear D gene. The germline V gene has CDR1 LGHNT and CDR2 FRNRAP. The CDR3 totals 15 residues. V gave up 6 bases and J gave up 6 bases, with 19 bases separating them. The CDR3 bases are TGTGCTAGTGGGAATACGGTGTTGGTCGAGGATACGCAGTATTTT. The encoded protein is CASGNTVLVEDTQYF.

This CDR3 reads CATSAPGQGYNEQFF. Written as DNA, the CDR3 is TGTGCCACCAGTGCCCCGGGACAGGGCTACAATGAGCAGTTCTTC. The chain has TRBV24-1 and TRBJ2-1; TRBD1 matches at 9 bases. Germline V gene lookup returns CDR1 KGHDR and CDR2 SFDVKD. Unmatched junction bases numbered 4, after V lost 5 bases and J lost 3 bases. The length of the CDR3 is 15 residues.

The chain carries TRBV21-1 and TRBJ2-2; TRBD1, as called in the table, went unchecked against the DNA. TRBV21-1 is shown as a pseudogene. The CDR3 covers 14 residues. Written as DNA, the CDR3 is TGTGCCAGCAAGCCTGAACAGGGCACCGGGGAGCTGTTTTTT. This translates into CASKPEQGTGELFF.

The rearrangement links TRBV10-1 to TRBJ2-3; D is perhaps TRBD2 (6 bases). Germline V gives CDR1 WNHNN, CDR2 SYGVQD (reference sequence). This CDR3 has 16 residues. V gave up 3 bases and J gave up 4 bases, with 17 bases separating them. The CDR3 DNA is TGCGCCAGCAGTGACCCCCGGCGGGACCACCCAGATACGCAGTATTTT. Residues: CASSDPRRDHPDTQYF.

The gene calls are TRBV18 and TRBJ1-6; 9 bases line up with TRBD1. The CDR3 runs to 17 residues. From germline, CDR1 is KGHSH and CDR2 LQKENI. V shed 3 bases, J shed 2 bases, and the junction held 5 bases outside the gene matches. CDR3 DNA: TGTGCCAGCTCACCCGGACAGGGGAGCGCCTATAATTCACCCCTCCACTTT. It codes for CASSPGQGSAYNSPLHF.

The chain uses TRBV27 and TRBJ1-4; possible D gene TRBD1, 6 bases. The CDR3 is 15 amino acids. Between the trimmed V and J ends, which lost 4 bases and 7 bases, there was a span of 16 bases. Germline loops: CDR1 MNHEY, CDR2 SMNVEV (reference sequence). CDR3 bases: TGTGCCAGCAGTTCAAGTCAGGGGTTAAGTGAAAAACTGTTTTTT. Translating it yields CASSSSQGLSEKLFF.

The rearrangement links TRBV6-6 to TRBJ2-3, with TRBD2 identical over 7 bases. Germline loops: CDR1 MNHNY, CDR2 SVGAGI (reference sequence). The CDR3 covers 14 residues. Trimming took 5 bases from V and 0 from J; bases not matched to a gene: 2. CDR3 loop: CASSPAGSTDTQYF. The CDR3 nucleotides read TGTGCCAGCAGTCCAGCGGGAAGCACAGATACGCAGTATTTT.

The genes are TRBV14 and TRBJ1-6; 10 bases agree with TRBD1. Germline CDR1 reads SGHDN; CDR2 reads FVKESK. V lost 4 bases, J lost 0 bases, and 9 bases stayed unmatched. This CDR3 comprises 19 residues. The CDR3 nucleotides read TGTGCCAGCAGCCTAGGGACAGGGGCTATAGGCTCCTATAATTCACCCCTCCACTTT. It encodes CASSLGTGAIGSYNSPLHF.

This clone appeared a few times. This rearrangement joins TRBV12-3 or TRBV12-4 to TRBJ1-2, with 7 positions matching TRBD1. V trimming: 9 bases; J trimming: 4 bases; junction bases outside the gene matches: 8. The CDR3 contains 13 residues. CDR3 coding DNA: TGTGCCAGGGGGACAGATGGACCCTATGGCTACACCTTC. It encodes CARGTDGPYGYTF.

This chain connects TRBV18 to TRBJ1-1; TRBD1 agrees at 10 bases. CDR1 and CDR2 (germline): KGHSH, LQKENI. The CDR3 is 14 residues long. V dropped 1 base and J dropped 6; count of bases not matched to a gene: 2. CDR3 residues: CASSPRDRGSEAFF. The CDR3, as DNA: TGTGCCAGCTCACCACGGGACAGGGGCTCTGAAGCTTTCTTT.

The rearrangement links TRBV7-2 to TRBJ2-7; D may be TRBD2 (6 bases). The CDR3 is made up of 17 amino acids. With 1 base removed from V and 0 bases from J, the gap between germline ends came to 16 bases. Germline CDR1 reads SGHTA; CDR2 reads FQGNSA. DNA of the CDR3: TGTGCCAGCAGCTTAGGTTCTCGACGGGACTCCTCCTACGAGCAGTACTTC. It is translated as CASSLGSRRDSSYEQYF.

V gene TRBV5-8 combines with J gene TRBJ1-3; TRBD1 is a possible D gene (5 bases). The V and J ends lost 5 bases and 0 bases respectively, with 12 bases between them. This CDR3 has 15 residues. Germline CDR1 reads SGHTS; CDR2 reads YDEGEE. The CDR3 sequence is CASRPTGNSGNTIYF. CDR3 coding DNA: TGTGCCAGCAGGCCCACAGGAAACTCTGGAAACACCATATATTTT.

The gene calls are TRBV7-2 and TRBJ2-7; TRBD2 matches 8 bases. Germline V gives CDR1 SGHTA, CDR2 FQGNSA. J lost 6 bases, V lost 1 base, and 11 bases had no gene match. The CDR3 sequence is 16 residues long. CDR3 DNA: TGTGCCAGCAGCTTAGTTGGGACTAGACAGACGGGCGAGCAGTACTTC. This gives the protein CASSLVGTRQTGEQYF.

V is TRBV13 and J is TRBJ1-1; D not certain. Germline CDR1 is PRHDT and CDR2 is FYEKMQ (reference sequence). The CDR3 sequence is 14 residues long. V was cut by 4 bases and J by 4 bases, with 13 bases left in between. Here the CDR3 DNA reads TGTGCCAGCAGCTGCCGAGACTCGGTCACTGAAGCTTTCTTT. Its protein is CASSCRDSVTEAFF.

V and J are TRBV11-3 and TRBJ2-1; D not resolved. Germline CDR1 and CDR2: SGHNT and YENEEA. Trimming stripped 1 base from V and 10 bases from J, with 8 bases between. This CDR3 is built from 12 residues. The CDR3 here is CASSLGSYEQFF. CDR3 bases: TGTGCCAGCAGCTTAGGGAGTTACGAGCAGTTCTTC.

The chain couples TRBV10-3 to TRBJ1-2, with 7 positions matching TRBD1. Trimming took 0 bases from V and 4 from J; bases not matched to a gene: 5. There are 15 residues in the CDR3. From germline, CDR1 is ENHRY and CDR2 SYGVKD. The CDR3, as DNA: TGTGCCATCAGTGAGTCACTGACAGGGACCTATGGCTACACCTTC. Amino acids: CAISESLTGTYGYTF.

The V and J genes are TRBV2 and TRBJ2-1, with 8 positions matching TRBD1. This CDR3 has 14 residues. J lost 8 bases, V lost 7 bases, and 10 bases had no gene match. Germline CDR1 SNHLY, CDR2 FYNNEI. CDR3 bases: TGTGCCAGCAAGGAAGGACAGGGTTCCCATGAGCAGTTCTTC. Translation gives CASKEGQGSHEQFF. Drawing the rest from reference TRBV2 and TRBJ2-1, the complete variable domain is EPEVTQTPSHQVTQMGQEVILRCVPISNHLYFYWYRQILGQKVEFLVSFYNNEISEKSEIFDDQFSVERPDGSNFTLKIRSTKLEDSAMYFCASKEGQGSHEQFFGPGTRLTVL.

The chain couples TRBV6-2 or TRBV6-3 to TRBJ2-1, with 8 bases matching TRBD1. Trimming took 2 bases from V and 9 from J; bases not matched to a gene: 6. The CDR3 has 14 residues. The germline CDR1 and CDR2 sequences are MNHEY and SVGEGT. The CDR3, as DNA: TGTGCCAGCAGTTACCGCTTACAGGGGGGTGAGCAGTTCTTC. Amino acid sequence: CASSYRLQGGEQFF.

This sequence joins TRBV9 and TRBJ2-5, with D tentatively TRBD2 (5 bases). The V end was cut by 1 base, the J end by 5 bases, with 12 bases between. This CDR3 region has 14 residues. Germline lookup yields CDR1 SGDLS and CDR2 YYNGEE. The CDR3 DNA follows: TGTGCCAGCAGCGTACTCGGGGTTGGCGAGACCCAGTACTTC. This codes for CASSVLGVGETQYF.

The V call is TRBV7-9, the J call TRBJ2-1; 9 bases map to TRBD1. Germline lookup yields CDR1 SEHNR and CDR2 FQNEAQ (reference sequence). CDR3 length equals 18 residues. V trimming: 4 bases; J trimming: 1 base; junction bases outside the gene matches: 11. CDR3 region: CASSSPLTGTGSYNEQFF. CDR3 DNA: TGTGCCAGCAGCTCCCCTCTCACCGGGACAGGGTCCTACAATGAGCAGTTCTTC.

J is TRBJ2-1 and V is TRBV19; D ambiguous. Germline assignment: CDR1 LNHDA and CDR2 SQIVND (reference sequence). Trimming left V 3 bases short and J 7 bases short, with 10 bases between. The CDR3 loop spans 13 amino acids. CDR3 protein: CASSMRPQNEQFF. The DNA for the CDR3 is TGTGCCAGTAGTATGAGGCCCCAGAATGAGCAGTTCTTC.

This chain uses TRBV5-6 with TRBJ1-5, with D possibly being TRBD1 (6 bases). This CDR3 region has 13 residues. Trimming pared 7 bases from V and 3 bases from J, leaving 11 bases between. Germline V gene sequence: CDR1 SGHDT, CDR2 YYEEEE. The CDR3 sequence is CASGGRDNQPQHF. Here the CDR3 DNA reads TGTGCCAGCGGGGGCAGGGACAATCAGCCCCAGCATTTT.

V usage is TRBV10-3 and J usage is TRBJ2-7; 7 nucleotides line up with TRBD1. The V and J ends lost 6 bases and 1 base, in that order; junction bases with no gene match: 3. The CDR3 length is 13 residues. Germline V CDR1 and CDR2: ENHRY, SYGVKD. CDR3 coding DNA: TGTGCCATCAGAGGGACAGAATCCTACGAGCAGTACTTC. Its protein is CAIRGTESYEQYF.

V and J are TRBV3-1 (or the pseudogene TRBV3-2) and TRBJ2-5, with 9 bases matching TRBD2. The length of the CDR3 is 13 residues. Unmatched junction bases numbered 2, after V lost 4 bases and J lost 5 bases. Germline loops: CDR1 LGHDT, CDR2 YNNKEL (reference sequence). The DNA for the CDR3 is TGTGCCAGCAGCCTAGCGGGAGTGGAGACCCAGTACTTC. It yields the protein CASSLAGVETQYF.

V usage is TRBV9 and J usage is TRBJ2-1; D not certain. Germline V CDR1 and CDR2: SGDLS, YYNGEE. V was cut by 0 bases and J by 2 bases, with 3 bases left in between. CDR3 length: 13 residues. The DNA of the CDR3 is TGTGCCAGCAGCGTAGCTACCTACAATGAGCAGTTCTTC. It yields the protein CASSVATYNEQFF.

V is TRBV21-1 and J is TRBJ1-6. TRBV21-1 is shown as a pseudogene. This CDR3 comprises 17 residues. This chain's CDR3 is CASSKVCFGSYNSPLHF. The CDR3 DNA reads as TGTGCCAGCAGCAAAGTTTGCTTCGGCTCCTATAATTCACCCCTCCACTTT.